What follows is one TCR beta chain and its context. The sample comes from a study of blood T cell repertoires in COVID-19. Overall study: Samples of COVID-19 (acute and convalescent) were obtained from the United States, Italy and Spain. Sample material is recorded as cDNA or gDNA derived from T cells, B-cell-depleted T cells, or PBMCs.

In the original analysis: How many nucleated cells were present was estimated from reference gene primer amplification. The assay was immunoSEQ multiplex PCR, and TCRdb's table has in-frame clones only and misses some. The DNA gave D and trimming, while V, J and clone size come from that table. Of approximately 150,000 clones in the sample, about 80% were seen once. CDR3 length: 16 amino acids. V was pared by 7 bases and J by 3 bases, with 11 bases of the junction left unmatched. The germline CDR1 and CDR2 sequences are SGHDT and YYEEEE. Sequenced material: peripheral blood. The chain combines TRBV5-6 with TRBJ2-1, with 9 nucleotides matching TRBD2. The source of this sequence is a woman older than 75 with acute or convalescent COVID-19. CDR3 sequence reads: CASYRSGGPIYNEQFF. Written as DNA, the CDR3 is TGTGCCAGCTATCGAAGCGGGGGGCCTATCTACAATGAGCAGTTCTTC.